A selection of T cell receptor beta chains follows, all from one sample in a study of blood T cells in healthy people across ages. TCRdb processed the 5' RACE reads anew with MiXCR; each CDR3 protein has one entry. The sample lists 1.5 million to 1.8 million distinct CDR3 sequences, approximately 43% occurring once. Sequenced: blood. These receptors all come from a woman between 18 and 30 years old in good health. The CDR3 runs from the conserved cysteine through the conserved F or W. Each record gives: J gene, V gene, CDR3 protein.

>TRBJ2-3|TRBV28
CASSTLHTQYF
>TRBJ2-5|TRBV4-3
CASSQDGESQYF
>TRBJ2-7|TRBV20-1
CSARDPTHTYEQYF
>TRBJ1-2|TRBV15
CATSRGSGYGYTF
>TRBJ1-2|TRBV7-2
CASSLAGGGDGYTF
>TRBJ1-5|TRBV4-3
CASRGTVNSNQPQHF
>TRBJ2-1|TRBV29-1
CSVRLAGGRNEQFF
>TRBJ2-4|TRBV7-9
CASEGRDSQYF
>TRBJ1-2|TRBV6-2/TRBV6-3
CASAGVSYNDYGYTF
>TRBJ2-1|TRBV29-1
CSGLAGARDNEQFF
>TRBJ2-3|TRBV12-3/TRBV12-4
CASSLKGTGDYTQYF
>TRBJ2-3|TRBV29-1
CSVTRTDRGRADTQYF
>TRBJ2-1|TRBV20-1
CSAPASGGDAYNEQFF
>TRBJ2-1|TRBV19
CASSRPGGFYNEQFF
>TRBJ2-1|TRBV5-6
CASSPVVGGEQFF
>TRBJ1-2|TRBV4-3
CASSQDLQVAGYTF
>TRBJ1-5|TRBV12-5
CASGPRGTGGNQPQHF
>TRBJ2-6|TRBV6-2/TRBV6-3
CASLVQGAGANVLTF
>TRBJ1-2|TRBV4-1
CASSQFIGQGSYGYTF
>TRBJ1-5|TRBV20-1
CSARDRVGSNQPQHF
>TRBJ2-1|TRBV20-1
CSAKAGTSYNEQFF
>TRBJ1-2|TRBV27
CAGGPGLNYGYTF
>TRBJ2-7|TRBV6-6
CASTHDRAGYEQYF
>TRBJ2-1|TRBV6-5
CASSRLAGGPQFF
>TRBJ1-2|TRBV7-6
CASSSTGTLYGYTF
>TRBJ1-2|TRBV20-1
CSGRFYNYGYTF